This T cell receptor (beta chain) comes out of a study of blood T cell repertoires in COVID-19 (dated by TCRdb to the early 2020s). Regarding the complete study: Samples from collaborators originated in the United States, Italy and Spain and spanned both the acute and convalescent phases of COVID-19. The material from the prospective study consisted of cDNA or gDNA derived from T cells, B-cell-depleted T cells, or PBMCs. The dataset comprised deeply sampled blood TCRbeta repertoires from subjects exposed to, actively infected with, or recovered from COVID-19. The repertoires were released in a freely available public database intended as a resource for research on the immune response to SARS-CoV-2. Samples were obtained from the ongoing ImmuneRACE study (first 160 participants) and from some 1,200 subjects provided by 6 global collaborators. A de-identified subject ID, COVID-19 status, age in years and sex were almost always included in the sample metadata. Where HLA class I and class II types were available, the types were taken from metadata supplied by the sample provider, not from assay-based typing.

The collaborating institutions used their own protocols to collect whole blood in K2EDTA tubes. For TCRbeta analysis, collaborators shipped samples in one of three forms: frozen whole blood, isolated PBMCs, or DNA extracted from either of those sample types. On this clone itself: The clone's antigen remains unknown. Per-base quality was not reported, and no clone a single base away is much larger than it.

The immunoSEQ Assay, a bias-controlled multiplex PCR, was used to amplify TCRbeta CDR3 regions from genomic DNA. For the original study's pipeline: Within the assay, amplification of reference gene primers was used to estimate how many nucleated cells each sample contained. Sequence reads were collapsed and filtered to measure the absolute abundance of every unique TCRbeta CDR3 rearrangement. For each sample, productive Simpson clonality was calculated as the square root of Simpson's diversity index across productive rearrangements. What TCRdb holds here is the immuneACCESS table cut down to in-frame rearrangements. Part of the clones is not present; checked against another copy, under half of the missing clones reflect an unresolved V gene, and the others are unexplained. That table furnishes V, J and clone size, whereas the DNA furnished D and trimming. The sample records about 440,000 clones, about 89% of which are singletons. Of the sample, over 4% falls within the top ten clones.

The V end gives up 8 bases and the J end 3 bases, leaving 8 bases in the junction not matched to a gene. The CDR3 covers 14 residues, taking in both the cysteine and the phenylalanine. Only the CDR3 DNA is retained, 42 bases long and in frame from the first base. In the germline V gene, CDR1 corresponds to SGHRS and CDR2 to YFSETQ. Overall results and qualifications from the work: How much clinical and demographic metadata was included differed by source and by participant, and the metadata was provided uncurated.

Sequenced: peripheral blood. The TCR was taken from a woman in her 30s with acute or convalescent COVID-19. The chain joins TRBV5-1 to TRBJ2-3, and TRBD1 aligns with 8 junction nucleotides. The CDR3 protein is CASGDRSTTDTQYF. The DNA reads TGCGCCAGTGGGGACAGGTCAACAACAGATACGCAGTATTTT. The full variable domain, completed from the reference TRBV5-1 and TRBJ2-3 proteins outside the CDR3, reads KAGVTQTPRYLIKTRGQQVTLSCSPISGHRSVSWYQQTPGQGLQFLFEYFSETQRNKGNFPGRFSGRQFSNSRSEMNVSTLELGDSALYLCASGDRSTTDTQYFGPGTRLTVL.